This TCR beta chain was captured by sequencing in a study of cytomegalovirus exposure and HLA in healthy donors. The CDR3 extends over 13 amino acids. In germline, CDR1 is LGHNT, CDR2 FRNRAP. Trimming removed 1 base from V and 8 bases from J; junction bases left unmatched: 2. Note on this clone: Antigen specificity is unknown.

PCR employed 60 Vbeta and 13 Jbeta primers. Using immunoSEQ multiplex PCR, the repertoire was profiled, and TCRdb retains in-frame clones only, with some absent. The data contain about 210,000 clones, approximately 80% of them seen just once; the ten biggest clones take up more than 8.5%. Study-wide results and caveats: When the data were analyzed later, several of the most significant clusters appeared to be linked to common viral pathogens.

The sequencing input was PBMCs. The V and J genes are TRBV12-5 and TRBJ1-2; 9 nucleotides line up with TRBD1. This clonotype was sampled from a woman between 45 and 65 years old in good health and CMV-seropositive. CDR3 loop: CASGLGQGGGYTF. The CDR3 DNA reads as TGTGCTAGTGGTTTGGGACAGGGGGGCGGCTACACCTTC.